This T cell receptor (beta chain) was observed in a study of blood T cell repertoires in COVID-19. In the study overall: Sources were T cells, B-cell-depleted T cells, or PBMCs; the material itself was cDNA or gDNA.

Germline lookup yields CDR1 MGHRA and CDR2 YSYEKL. The CDR3 runs to 16 residues. Trimming took off 0 bases at V and 0 bases at J, with 9 bases between the two ends. In the authors' methods: Researchers report that nucleated cell counts were estimated from reference gene primer amplification. The repertoire was sequenced with immunoSEQ multiplex PCR; TCRdb's copy has only in-frame clones and lacks some. The V and J calls and clone size were taken over from that table, and D and trimming were inferred from the DNA. The data hold about 310,000 clones, with around nine tenths observed a single time. The sequencing sample was made of PBMCs or T cells enriched from blood (not recorded which). The chain combines TRBV4-1 with TRBJ1-5; the D is unclear. This clonotype originated in a man in his 60s who had recovered from COVID-19. CDR3 amino acids: CASSQDSPISNQPQHF. In DNA form, the CDR3 reads TGCGCCAGCAGCCAAGACTCCCCTATTAGCAATCAGCCCCAGCATTTT.